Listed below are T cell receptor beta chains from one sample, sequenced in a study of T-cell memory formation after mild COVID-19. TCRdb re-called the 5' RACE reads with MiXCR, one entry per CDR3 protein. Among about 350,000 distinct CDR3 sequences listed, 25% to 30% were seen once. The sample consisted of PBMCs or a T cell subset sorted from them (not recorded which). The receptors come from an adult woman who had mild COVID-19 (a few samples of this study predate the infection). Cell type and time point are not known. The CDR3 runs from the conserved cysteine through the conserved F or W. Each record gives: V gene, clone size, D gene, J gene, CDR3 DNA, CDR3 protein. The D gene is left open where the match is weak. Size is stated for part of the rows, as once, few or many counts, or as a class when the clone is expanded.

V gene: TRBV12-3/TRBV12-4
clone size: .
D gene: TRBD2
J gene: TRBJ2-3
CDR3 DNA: TGTGCCAGCAGTTGGACTAGCGGGAGTTGGGATACGCAGTATTTT
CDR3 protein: CASSWTSGSWDTQYF

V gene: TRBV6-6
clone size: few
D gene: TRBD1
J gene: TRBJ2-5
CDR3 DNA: TGTGCCAGCAGCCCCTGGGACAGCTCAGGACAGACCCAGTACTTC
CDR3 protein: CASSPWDSSGQTQYF

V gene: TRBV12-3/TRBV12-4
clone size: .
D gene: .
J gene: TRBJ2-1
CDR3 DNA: TGTGCCAGCAGCAAAGTGGTTGAGCAGTTCTTC
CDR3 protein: CASSKVVEQFF

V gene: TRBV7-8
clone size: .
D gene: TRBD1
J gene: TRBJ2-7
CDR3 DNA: TGTGCCAGCAGCTTAGATGAGACAGGGGCCTACGAGCAGTACTTC
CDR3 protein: CASSLDETGAYEQYF

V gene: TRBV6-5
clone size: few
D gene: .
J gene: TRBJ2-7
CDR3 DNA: TGTGCCAGCAGCTATGCTAGGGGGGCCTACGAGCAGTACTTC
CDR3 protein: CASSYARGAYEQYF

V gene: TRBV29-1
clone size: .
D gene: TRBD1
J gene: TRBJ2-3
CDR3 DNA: TGCAGCGTTGTGAAGGGGACAGGGGGCACAGATACGCAGTATTTT
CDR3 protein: CSVVKGTGGTDTQYF

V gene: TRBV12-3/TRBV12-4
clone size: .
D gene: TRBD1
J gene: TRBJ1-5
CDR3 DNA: TGTGCCAGCAGCAGGGGGGGGAACCAGCCCCAGCATTTT
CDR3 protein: CASSRGGNQPQHF

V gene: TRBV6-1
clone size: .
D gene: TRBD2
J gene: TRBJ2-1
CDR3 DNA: TGTGCCAGCAGTGTAGTTGCGGGGGGGCTGGATGAGCAGTTCTTC
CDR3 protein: CASSVVAGGLDEQFF

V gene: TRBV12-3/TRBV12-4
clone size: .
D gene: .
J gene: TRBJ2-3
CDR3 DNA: TGTGCCAGCAGGGGACGGGTAGCGGTGCGAGATACGCAGTATTTT
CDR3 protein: CASRGRVAVRDTQYF

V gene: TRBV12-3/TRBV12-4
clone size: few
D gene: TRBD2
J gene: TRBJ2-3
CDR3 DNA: TGTGCCAGCAGTGAGCGGGGGGGCTTGCCAGATACGCAGTATTTT
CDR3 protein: CASSERGGLPDTQYF

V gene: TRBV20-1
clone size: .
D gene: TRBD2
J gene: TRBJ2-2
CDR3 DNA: TGCAGTGCTAGAGATCCAGCGGGGGGGTCCGGGGAGCTGTTTTTT
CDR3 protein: CSARDPAGGSGELFF

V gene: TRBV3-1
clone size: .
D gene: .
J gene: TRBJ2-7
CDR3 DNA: TGTGCCAGCAGCCAAGCTGCTCGCCCGTACGAGCAGTACTTC
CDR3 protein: CASSQAARPYEQYF

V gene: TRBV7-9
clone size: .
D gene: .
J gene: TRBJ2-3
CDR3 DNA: TGTGCCAGCAGCCAACAGGGTCAAAGCACAGATACGCAGTATTTT
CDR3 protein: CASSQQGQSTDTQYF

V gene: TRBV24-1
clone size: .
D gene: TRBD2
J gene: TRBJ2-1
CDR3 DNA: TGTGCCACCAGTGATACCGGGACTAGAGGGCATGAGCAGTTCTTC
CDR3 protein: CATSDTGTRGHEQFF

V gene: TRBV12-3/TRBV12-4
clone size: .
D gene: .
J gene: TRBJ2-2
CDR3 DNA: TGTGCCAGCAGTTTTTGGGGCGGGGAGCTGTTTTTT
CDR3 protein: CASSFWGGELFF

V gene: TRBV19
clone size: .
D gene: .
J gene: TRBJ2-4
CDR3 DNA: TGTGCCAGTAGTGGGCGACAGGTTGGCAAAAACATTCAGTACTTC
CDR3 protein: CASSGRQVGKNIQYF

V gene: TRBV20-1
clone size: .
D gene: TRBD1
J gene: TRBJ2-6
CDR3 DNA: TGCAGTGCCAATCCTCCGGGACAGGTTTTCTCTGGGGCCAACGTCCTGACTTTC
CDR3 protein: CSANPPGQVFSGANVLTF

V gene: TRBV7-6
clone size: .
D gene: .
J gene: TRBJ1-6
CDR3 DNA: TGTGCCAGCCGACAGGAAAATTCACCCCTCCACTTT
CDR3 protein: CASRQENSPLHF

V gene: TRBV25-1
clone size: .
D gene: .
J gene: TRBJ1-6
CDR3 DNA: TGTGCCAGCAGTCCGAGTGCACCTTCACCCCTCCACTTT
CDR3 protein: CASSPSAPSPLHF

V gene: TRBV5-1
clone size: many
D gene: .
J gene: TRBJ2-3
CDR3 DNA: TGCGCCAGCAGCCCGGACCTCATCACAGATACGCAGTATTTT
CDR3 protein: CASSPDLITDTQYF

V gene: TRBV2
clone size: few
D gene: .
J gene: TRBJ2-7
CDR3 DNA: TGTGCCAGCAGTCCAAGCGTAGGCGAGCAGTACTTC
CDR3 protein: CASSPSVGEQYF

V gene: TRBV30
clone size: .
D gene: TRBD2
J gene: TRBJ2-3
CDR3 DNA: TGTGCCTGGAGTGTACGGGGGGGGTTGGCAGATACGCAGTATTTT
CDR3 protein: CAWSVRGGLADTQYF

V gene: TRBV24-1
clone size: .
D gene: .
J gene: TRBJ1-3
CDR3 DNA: TGTGCCACCAGCTTCTCTGGAAACACCATATATTTT
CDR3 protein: CATSFSGNTIYF

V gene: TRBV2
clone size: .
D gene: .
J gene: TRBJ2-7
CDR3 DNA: TGTGCCAGCAGTGAGCGCGGGACAGTGTACGAGCAGTACTTC
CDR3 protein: CASSERGTVYEQYF

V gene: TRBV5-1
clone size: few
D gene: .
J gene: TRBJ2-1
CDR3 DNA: TGCGCCAGCAGCTTAGGGACAACTTACAATGAGCAGTTCTTC
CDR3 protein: CASSLGTTYNEQFF

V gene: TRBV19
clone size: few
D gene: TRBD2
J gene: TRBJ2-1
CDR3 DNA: TGTGCCAGTATGGTGACTAGCGGGGTGGGTCTTGAGCAGTTCTTC
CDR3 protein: CASMVTSGVGLEQFF

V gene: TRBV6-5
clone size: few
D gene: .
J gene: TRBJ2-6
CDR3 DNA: TGTGCCAGCAGGGTCCACTCTGGGGCCAACGTCCTGACTTTC
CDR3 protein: CASRVHSGANVLTF

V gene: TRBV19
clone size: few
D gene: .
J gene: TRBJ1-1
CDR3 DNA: TGTGCCAGTACCGACGGACGGTCGAACACTGAAGCTTTCTTT
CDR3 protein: CASTDGRSNTEAFF

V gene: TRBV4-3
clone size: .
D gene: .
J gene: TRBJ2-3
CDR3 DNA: TGCGCCAGCAGCCAAGATCGGGGGAGTCGGCCAGATACGCAGTATTTT
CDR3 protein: CASSQDRGSRPDTQYF

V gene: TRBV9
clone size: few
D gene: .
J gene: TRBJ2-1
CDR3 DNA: TGTGCCAGCAGCGTTCGGTCGTCACTAGAGCTATTGAGTGAGCAGTTCTTC
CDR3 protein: CASSVRSSLELLSEQFF

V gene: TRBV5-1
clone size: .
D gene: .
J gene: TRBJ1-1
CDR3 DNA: TGCGCCAGCAGCCGCGGAGGTAGGGTCTTTAAAGCTTTCTTT
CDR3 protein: CASSRGGRVFKAFF

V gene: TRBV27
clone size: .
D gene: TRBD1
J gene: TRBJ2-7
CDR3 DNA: TGTGCCAGCAAACTCCGGGACAGCTCCTACGAGCAGTACTTC
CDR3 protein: CASKLRDSSYEQYF

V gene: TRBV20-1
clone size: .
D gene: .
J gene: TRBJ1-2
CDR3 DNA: TGCAGTTCCTATGGCTACACCTTC
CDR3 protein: CSSYGYTF

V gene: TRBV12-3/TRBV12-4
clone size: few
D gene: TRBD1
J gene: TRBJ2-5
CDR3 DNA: TGTGCCAGCAGGATGACAGGGAACCAAGAGACCCAGTACTTC
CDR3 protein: CASRMTGNQETQYF

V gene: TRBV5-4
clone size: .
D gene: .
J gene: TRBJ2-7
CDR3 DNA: TGTGCCAGCAGCTTTTCCCCGAGCACCTACGAGCAGTACTTC
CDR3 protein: CASSFSPSTYEQYF

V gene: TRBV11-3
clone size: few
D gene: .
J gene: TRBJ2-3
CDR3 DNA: TGTGCCAGCAGCCACCAGAGAGGGCTAAGCACAGATACGCAGTATTTT
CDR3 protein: CASSHQRGLSTDTQYF